What follows are 24 T cell receptor beta chains derived from one specimen sequenced in a study of Ad26.COV2.S vaccination and SARS-CoV-2 variants. Treatment defined: 19 received Ad26.COV2.S at low or high dose, single or two shots; 5 received placebo; per-sample allocation not given. Following the first vaccine or placebo injection, samples were taken on day 63. Using immunoSEQ multiplex PCR, the repertoire was profiled, and TCRdb retains in-frame clones only, with some absent. The sample holds 400,000 to 500,000 clones, around 87% seen once. This specimen consisted of peripheral blood, obtained in a trial of Ad26.COV2.S vaccine versus placebo. These receptors originate from a person aged 18-60 years who received the Ad26.COV2.S COVID-19 vaccine or a placebo.

This clone has a single count. CDR3: CASSSDRDGNTEAFF. In DNA, the CDR3 is TGTGCCAGCAGTTCTGACAGGGATGGGAACACTGAAGCTTTCTTT. V is TRBV27 and J is TRBJ1-1; 7 nucleotides match TRBD1. After removal of 4 bases from V and 1 base from J, the junction contained 6 bases not matched to a gene. CDR1 is MNHEY and CDR2 is SMNVEV in the germline V gene (reference sequence). The CDR3 is made up of 15 amino acids.

The chain couples TRBV18 to TRBJ1-2, with a weak D call TRBD1 (5 bases). The CDR3 loop spans 14 amino acids. Germline V gene data show CDR1 as KGHSH and CDR2 as LQKENI. Trimming removed 3 bases from V and 6 bases from J, with 14 bases in between. The CDR3 protein is CASSPLGGSDGYTF. The CDR3 DNA reads as TGTGCCAGCTCACCCCTGGGGGGTTCGGATGGCTACACCTTC.

This chain joins TRBV6-5 and TRBJ1-2; no clear D. V shed 6 bases and J shed 7 bases, with 18 bases lying between them. CDR3 length: 14 amino acids. CDR1 MNHEY and CDR2 SVGAGI come from the germline V gene. The CDR3 spells CASSRTAKVTGYTF. DNA of the CDR3: TGTGCCAGCAGCCGCACAGCTAAGGTGACTGGCTACACCTTC.

This chain links TRBV5-6 with TRBJ2-3; D ambiguous. The germline V gene has CDR1 SGHDT and CDR2 YYEEEE. V was pared by 1 base and J by 2 bases, with 17 bases between. The CDR3 is 17 amino acids. The CDR3 nucleotides read TGTGCCAGCAGCTTGTCGTTCATCTGGGCGAACACAGATACGCAGTATTTT. Protein: CASSLSFIWANTDTQYF.

J is TRBJ2-7 and V is TRBV7-9, with 12 nucleotides matching TRBD1. This CDR3 spans 19 amino acids. V dropped 5 bases and J dropped 4; count of bases not matched to a gene: 18. Per germline, CDR1 SEHNR and CDR2 FQNEAQ (reference sequence). CDR3 residues: CASSTTPGQGAKRPYEQYF. The CDR3 DNA is TGTGCCAGCAGCACGACTCCGGGACAGGGGGCCAAAAGGCCATACGAGCAGTACTTC.

The chain couples TRBV10-3 to TRBJ1-2; D may be TRBD1 (5 bases). Trimming took 0 bases from V and 4 from J, leaving 9 bases between them. CDR3 length equals 14 residues. CDR1 ENHRY and CDR2 SYGVKD come from the germline V gene. This CDR3 reads CAISESHRTYGYTF. The DNA of the CDR3 is TGTGCCATCAGTGAGTCGCACAGGACCTATGGCTACACCTTC.

This clone is a singleton in its sample. The chain couples TRBV7-8 to TRBJ1-1; 7 bases match TRBD1. Germline V lookup: CDR1 SGHVS, CDR2 FQNEAQ. V shed 1 base and J 0 bases; nucleotides not matched to a gene: 5. This CDR3 contains 16 residues. The CDR3 here is CASSLVTGTVNTEAFF. The CDR3 DNA reads TGTGCCAGCAGCTTAGTGACCGGGACAGTGAACACTGAAGCTTTCTTT. Combining the CDR3 with reference TRBV7-8 and TRBJ1-1 gives the whole variable domain GAGVSQSPRYKVAKRGQDVALRCDPISGHVSLFWYQQALGQGPEFLTYFQNEAQLDKSGLPSDRFFAERPEGSVSTLKIQRTQQEDSAVYLCASSLVTGTVNTEAFFGQGTRLTVV.

The chain links TRBV19 to TRBJ2-7, with D hard to call. Germline V lookup: CDR1 LNHDA, CDR2 SQIVND (reference sequence). V was shortened by 3 bases and J by 2 bases, with 5 bases between the two germline ends. CDR3 length: 12 residues. The CDR3: CASSIGTYEQYF. CDR3 sequence (DNA): TGTGCCAGTAGTATCGGCACCTACGAGCAGTACTTC. The whole variable domain, remainder taken from reference TRBV19 and TRBJ2-7, is DGGITQSPKYLFRKEGQNVTLSCEQNLNHDAMYWYRQDPGQGLRLIYYSQIVNDFQKGDIAEGYSVSREKKESFPLTVTSAQKNPTAFYLCASSIGTYEQYFGPGTRLTVT.

The V gene is TRBV6-2 or TRBV6-3, the J gene TRBJ1-5; D is unclear. The CDR3 runs 15 residues. Germline loops: CDR1 MNHEY, CDR2 SVGEGT. Trimming removed 5 bases at V and 5 bases at J, with 16 bases between. DNA of the CDR3: TGTGCCAGCAGTCTGATAGCCACCACTGATCAGCCCCAGCATTTT. As protein: CASSLIATTDQPQHF.

The CDR3 nucleotides are TGTGCCAGCAGTCCCCCTTCCGGGACAGAAGAGACCCAGTACTTC. Translating it yields CASSPPSGTEETQYF. The V and J genes are TRBV25-1 and TRBJ2-5; 7 bases are shared with TRBD1. CDR3 length: 15 amino acids. With 5 bases clipped from V and 3 bases from J, the junction kept 9 bases outside the gene matches. From germline, CDR1 is MGHDK and CDR2 SYGVNS.

This clone is a singleton in its sample. The CDR3 protein is CASSSVGPRANETQYF. The CDR3 bases are TGTGCCAGCTCATCCGTAGGACCTAGGGCGAATGAGACCCAGTACTTC. The chain carries TRBV19 and TRBJ2-5; no clear D. The ends were cut back, 9 bases at V and 5 bases at J, with 25 bases in the middle. The germline CDR1 and CDR2 sequences are LNHDA and SQIVND (reference sequence). There are 16 residues in the CDR3.

This rearrangement joins TRBV6-6 to TRBJ2-1, with D possibly being TRBD2 (5 bases). The CDR3 length is 15 residues. Trimming took off 0 bases at V and 5 bases at J, with 11 bases between the two ends. Germline V CDR1 and CDR2: MNHNY, SVGAGI (reference sequence). The DNA for the CDR3 is TGTGCCAGCAGTTACTCCCCGGGGATGGACAATGAGCAGTTCTTC. Translating gives CASSYSPGMDNEQFF.

This chain links TRBV10-3 with TRBJ2-3; D possibly corresponds to TRBD2 (6 bases). CDR1 ENHRY and CDR2 SYGVKD come from the germline V gene. This CDR3 has 14 residues. V was pared by 4 bases and J by 6 bases, with 14 bases between. The CDR3 nucleotides are TGTGCCATCAGTGGGGGACTGGGGGACGATACGCAGTATTTT. This gives the protein CAISGGLGDDTQYF.

The chain couples TRBV25-1 to TRBJ2-7, with a tentative D call TRBD2 (5 bases). Germline V gives CDR1 MGHDK, CDR2 SYGVNS. Trimming cost V 2 bases and J 4 bases, with 12 bases left between them. This CDR3 spans 14 amino acids. CDR3 loop: CASSERAGKYEQYF. The CDR3 bases are TGTGCCAGCAGTGAACGAGCCGGGAAGTACGAGCAGTACTTC.

The rearrangement joins TRBV7-3 to TRBJ2-3; TRBD2 matches 8 bases. The V gene's germline CDR1 is SGHTA and CDR2 FQGTGA. This CDR3 is built from 15 residues. The V and J ends lost 0 bases and 8 bases, in that order; junction bases with no gene match: 7. The CDR3 loop is CASSLTPGGYTTQYF. In DNA form, the CDR3 reads TGTGCCAGCAGCTTAACTCCGGGGGGGTACACTACGCAGTATTTT.

This clone showed up just once. The chain employs TRBV6-5 and TRBJ2-1; 9 bases are a match to TRBD1. Trimming took 2 bases from V and 9 from J; bases not matched to a gene: 11. Germline V lookup: CDR1 MNHEY, CDR2 SVGAGI. This CDR3 is built from 16 residues. This chain's CDR3 is CASSYGSDRGIGEQFF. CDR3 in DNA: TGTGCCAGCAGTTACGGCAGTGACAGGGGGATTGGTGAGCAGTTCTTC.

This rearrangement joins TRBV19 to TRBJ2-1, with 8 positions matching TRBD2. The V and J ends lost 3 bases and 0 bases, in that order; junction bases with no gene match: 13. Looked up from germline, CDR1 is LNHDA and CDR2 is SQIVND (reference sequence). The CDR3 has 19 amino acids. The chain's CDR3 is CASSIMGRGRGGSYNEQFF. The CDR3 DNA is TGTGCCAGTAGTATTATGGGGCGTGGTCGGGGGGGCTCCTACAATGAGCAGTTCTTC.

The J gene is TRBJ1-1, the V gene TRBV5-4, with no clear D. This CDR3 region has 14 residues. With 4 bases removed from V and 8 bases from J, the gap between germline ends came to 18 bases. CDR1 is SGHNT, CDR2 YYREEE, per germline (reference sequence). CDR3 nucleotides: TGTGCCAGCAGCCCCGGGATCCTCATTGGGGAAGCTTTCTTT. Translation: CASSPGILIGEAFF. Together with reference TRBV5-4 and TRBJ1-1, the CDR3 gives the full variable domain: ETGVTQSPTHLIKTRGQQVTLRCSSQSGHNTVSWYQQALGQGPQFIFQYYREEENGRGNFPPRFSGLQFPNYSSELNVNALELDDSALYLCASSPGILIGEAFFGQGTRLTVV.

The chain combines TRBV7-9 with TRBJ1-4, with D unclear. The CDR3 is 11 amino acids. V was clipped by 8 bases and J by 7 bases, with 8 bases between them. CDR1 SEHNR and CDR2 FQNEAQ come from the germline V gene (reference sequence). The CDR3 DNA reads TGTGCCAGCGGACTTGCTGAAAAACTGTTTTTT. Translation gives CASGLAEKLFF.

This clone was observed a handful of times. CDR3 protein: CASRIQLNSPLHF. The CDR3 DNA follows: TGTGCCAGCAGGATACAGCTTAATTCACCCCTCCACTTT. The rearrangement links TRBV2 to TRBJ1-6; D is unresolved. Germline V CDR1 and CDR2: SNHLY, FYNNEI. V lost 6 bases, J lost 6 bases, and 9 bases lay in between. This CDR3 has 13 amino acids. Supplemented by reference TRBV2 and TRBJ1-6, the full variable domain reads EPEVTQTPSHQVTQMGQEVILRCVPISNHLYFYWYRQILGQKVEFLVSFYNNEISEKSEIFDDQFSVERPDGSNFTLKIRSTKLEDSAMYFCASRIQLNSPLHFGNGTRLTVT.

The chain uses TRBV7-9 and TRBJ2-3, with a possible D match to TRBD1 (5 bases). V was shortened by 1 base and J by 2 bases, with 13 bases between the two germline ends. The CDR3 totals 16 residues. Germline V gives CDR1 SEHNR, CDR2 FQNEAQ (reference sequence). The CDR3 reads CASSLDWAGITDTQYF. In nucleotides, the CDR3 is TGTGCCAGCAGCTTAGATTGGGCAGGGATCACAGATACGCAGTATTTT.

The V gene is TRBV3-1 (or the pseudogene TRBV3-2), the J gene TRBJ2-7; 8 bases are a match to TRBD1. Germline V gene data show CDR1 as LGHDT and CDR2 as YNNKEL (reference sequence). Trimming removed 2 bases from V and 4 bases from J; junction bases left unmatched: 7. The CDR3 extends over 15 amino acids. The chain's CDR3 is CASSQKRDRRYEQYF. CDR3 nucleotides: TGTGCCAGCAGCCAAAAAAGGGACAGGAGATACGAGCAGTACTTC.

V gene TRBV24-1 combines with J gene TRBJ2-5, with 11 nucleotides matching TRBD2. CDR3 size: 15 residues. The trim removed 2 bases at V and 3 bases at J, leaving 1 base unmatched. Germline V gives CDR1 KGHDR, CDR2 SFDVKD. The CDR3 is CATSDSSGGKETQYF. CDR3 bases: TGTGCCACCAGTGATTCTAGCGGGGGGAAAGAGACCCAGTACTTC.

To note about this clone: Other DNA variants within this sample encode the same CDR3. This rearrangement joins TRBV19 to TRBJ1-1; TRBD1 matches at 9 bases. Unmatched junction bases numbered 3, after V lost 6 bases and J lost 1 base. The V gene's germline CDR1 is LNHDA and CDR2 SQIVND (reference sequence). This CDR3 spans 14 amino acids. The DNA of the CDR3 is TGTGCCAGTAGCATGGGACAGGGGAACACTGAAGCTTTCTTT. Amino acid sequence: CASSMGQGNTEAFF.